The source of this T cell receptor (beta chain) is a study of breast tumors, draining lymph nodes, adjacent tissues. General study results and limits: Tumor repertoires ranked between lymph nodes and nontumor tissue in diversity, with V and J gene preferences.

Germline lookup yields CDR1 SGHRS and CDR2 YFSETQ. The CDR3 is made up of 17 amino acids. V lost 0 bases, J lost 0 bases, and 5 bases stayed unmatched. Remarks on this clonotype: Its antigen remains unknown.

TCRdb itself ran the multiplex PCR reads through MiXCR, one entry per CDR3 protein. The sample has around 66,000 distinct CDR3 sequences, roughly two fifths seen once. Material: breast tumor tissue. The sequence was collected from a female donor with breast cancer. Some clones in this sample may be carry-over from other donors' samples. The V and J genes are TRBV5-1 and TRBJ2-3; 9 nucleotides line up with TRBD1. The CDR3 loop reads CASSLAGTGSSTDTQYF. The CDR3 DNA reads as TGCGCCAGCAGCTTGGCCGGGACAGGGTCTAGCACAGATACGCAGTATTTT.